A selection of T cell receptor beta chains follows, all from one sample in a study of cytomegalovirus exposure and HLA in healthy donors. Sequencing was performed with immunoSEQ multiplex PCR; in TCRdb, only in-frame clones are kept and a portion is missing. The repertoire has more than 150,000 clones, roughly 87% of them found once; the top ten carry more than 0.2%. Sequencing was carried out using PBMCs. Receptor source: a girl in the first two years of life in good health and CMV-seronegative. Both conserved end residues are part of each CDR3. The D gene is left open where the match is weak. The size entry is marked missing in some rows and otherwise reads once, few, many or a size class.

v_call,j_call,clone_size,d_call,cdr3_nt,cdr3_aa
TRBV27,TRBJ2-3,NA,TRBD2,TGTGCCAGCAGCAAATCTAGCGGTACGCAGTATTTT,CASSKSSGTQYF
TRBV6-5,TRBJ1-5,NA,TRBD1,TGTGCCAGCATGAACAGGGGGCAGAGCAATCAGCCCCAGCATTTT,CASMNRGQSNQPQHF
TRBV10-3,TRBJ2-7,NA,TRBD2,TGTGCCATCTCCCCTAGCGGCCGCTCCTACGAGCAGTACTTC,CAISPSGRSYEQYF
TRBV21-1,TRBJ2-1,NA,NA,TGTGCCAGCAGCAAAGGGGAGGGTAGCGGGAAGTCCTACAATGAGCAGTTCTTC,CASSKGEGSGKSYNEQFF
TRBV27,TRBJ2-7,NA,TRBD1,TGTGCCAGCACCTGGGGGACAGGGGCTGGTGAGCAGTACTTC,CASTWGTGAGEQYF
TRBV7-2,TRBJ2-5,NA,TRBD2,TGTGCCAGCAGCCCCCGGGGAGGGAAAGAGACCCAGTACTTC,CASSPRGGKETQYF
TRBV6-1,TRBJ2-7,NA,NA,TGTGCCAGCGGGAAAAAACAGGGAAAGTACTTC,CASGKKQGKYF
TRBV6-5,TRBJ1-1,NA,NA,TGTGCCAGCAGTTACCCCGGGACTCAAGAAGCTTTCTTT,CASSYPGTQEAFF
TRBV6-5,TRBJ1-6,NA,TRBD1,TGTGCCAGCAGGAGGGACAGTAATTCACCCCTCCACTTT,CASRRDSNSPLHF
TRBV4-1,TRBJ1-4,NA,TRBD1,TGCGCCAGCAGCCACGCACTTCGACAGGGCCGTAATGAAAAACTGTTTTTT,CASSHALRQGRNEKLFF
TRBV7-2,TRBJ2-5,once,NA,TGTGCCAGCAGCATGACATCCCAAGAGACCCAGTACTTC,CASSMTSQETQYF
TRBV11-2,TRBJ2-1,NA,TRBD2,TGTGCCAGCAGCTCGGGACTAGAGGTCAATGAGCAGTTCTTC,CASSSGLEVNEQFF
TRBV7-8,TRBJ1-2,NA,NA,TGTGCCAGCTTAGATCTGGGAGGGCCCCTTAACTATGGCTACACCTTC,CASLDLGGPLNYGYTF
TRBV11-2,TRBJ2-5,NA,TRBD2,TGTGCCAGCAGCTTAGGTTGGGCTAGCGGGGGGCTCGGGGAGACCCAGTACTTC,CASSLGWASGGLGETQYF
TRBV13,TRBJ2-5,NA,TRBD1,TGTGCCAGCAGCTTAAGGACAGGTCAAGAGACCCAGTACTTC,CASSLRTGQETQYF
TRBV5-1,TRBJ2-1,NA,NA,TGCGCCAGCAGCTTGGGAGTCTCAGGGGTCAATGAGCAGTTCTTC,CASSLGVSGVNEQFF
TRBV27,TRBJ1-6,NA,NA,TGTGCCAGCAGTTTGGTAGAGGGATCAACGATTTCACCCCTCCACTTT,CASSLVEGSTISPLHF
TRBV5-1,TRBJ1-1,NA,TRBD1,TGCGCCAGCAGCTTGGACAGGGGCCTATACACTGAAGCTTTCTTT,CASSLDRGLYTEAFF
TRBV6-1,TRBJ1-5,NA,NA,TGTGCCAGCCAAGAGGATAGCAATCAGCCCCAGCATTTT,CASQEDSNQPQHF
TRBV4-1,TRBJ2-7,NA,NA,TGCGCCAGCAGCCCTCTTTGGGGGGATCGAACCTACGAGCAGTACTTC,CASSPLWGDRTYEQYF
TRBV27,TRBJ2-7,NA,TRBD1,TGTGCCAGCAGTTTCTCCGGGACAGGAGGGTTCGAGCAGTACTTC,CASSFSGTGGFEQYF
TRBV21-1,TRBJ1-1,NA,NA,TGTGCCAGGCGGGAGTATTGGGGTAGGAACACTGAAGCTTTCTTT,CARREYWGRNTEAFF
TRBV4-3,TRBJ1-2,once,NA,TGCGCCAGCAGCCAAGAAAGCGACAGACGTAGATATGGCTACACCTTC,CASSQESDRRRYGYTF
TRBV9,TRBJ1-3,NA,NA,TGTGCCAGCAGCGTCGGCCGAGGAATCTCTGGAAACACCATATATTTT,CASSVGRGISGNTIYF
TRBV4-1,TRBJ2-4,NA,TRBD1,TGCGCCAGCAGCCAATCAACAGGGGTGATTCAGTACTTC,CASSQSTGVIQYF
TRBV7-9,TRBJ2-1,NA,NA,TGTGCCAGCACCTACGTCGAATCGAGAAGCAATGAGCAGTTCTTC,CASTYVESRSNEQFF
TRBV6-5,TRBJ1-6,once,NA,TGTGCCAGCAGTACCAGACAGTTAACGGGTTCACCCCTCCACTTT,CASSTRQLTGSPLHF
TRBV18,TRBJ1-2,NA,NA,TGTGCCAGCTCCGACAGTCTCTATGGCTACACCTTC,CASSDSLYGYTF
TRBV4-2,TRBJ2-4,NA,NA,TGTGCCAGCAGCCAACCTCACGGGCGGGGAAACATTCAGTACTTC,CASSQPHGRGNIQYF
TRBV5-1,TRBJ2-5,few,NA,TGCGCCAGCAGCCTCGAGCGCCAAGAGACCCAGTACTTC,CASSLERQETQYF
TRBV6-1,TRBJ2-7,NA,TRBD1,TGTGCCAGCAGTGATTTACTCCGTCGGACAGGGGCAATCTACGAGCAGTACTTC,CASSDLLRRTGAIYEQYF
TRBV18,TRBJ2-7,NA,NA,TGTGCCAGCTCACATTCCCAGGGAACCTACGAGCAGTACTTC,CASSHSQGTYEQYF
TRBV2,TRBJ2-4,NA,NA,TGTGCCAGCAGTGGTCCCTTTGAGAGGGACATTCAGTACTTC,CASSGPFERDIQYF
TRBV7-9,TRBJ2-7,NA,NA,TGTGCCAGCAGCTTAACTCCGTACCGGAGCTCCTACGAGCAGTACTTC,CASSLTPYRSSYEQYF
TRBV5-4,TRBJ2-3,NA,TRBD2,TGTGCCAGCAGCGCAGTTAGCGGGATGTCAGATACGCAGTATTTT,CASSAVSGMSDTQYF
TRBV5-4,TRBJ2-7,NA,NA,TGTGCCAGCAGCTTTCAGGGCTCCTACGAGCAGTACTTC,CASSFQGSYEQYF
TRBV30,TRBJ1-1,few,NA,TGTGCCTGGAAAGTTACGGTTGAAGCTTTCTTT,CAWKVTVEAFF
TRBV10-2,TRBJ2-7,NA,NA,TGCGCCAGCAGTGAAAGGGGTTCCTACGAGCAGTACTTC,CASSERGSYEQYF